The rows below give T cell receptor beta chains drawn from one sample of a study of TIL therapy for anti-PD-1-resistant metastatic lung cancer. Profiling relied on immunoSEQ multiplex PCR, and the TCRdb table lists in-frame clones only, not all of them. The sample holds about 52,000 clones, 70% to 85% seen once. Sequenced material: blood, taken at baseline. These receptors all come from a woman aged 25-80 years with non-small cell lung cancer. CDR3s include the opening cysteine and the closing phenylalanine or tryptophan. The D gene is left open where the match is weak. Rows give clone size only sometimes, using once, few, many, or a class for an expanded clone.

clone_size: -; j_call: TRBJ2-1; v_call: TRBV11-1; d_call: TRBD2; cdr3_aa: CASSLSSGTNEQFF; cdr3_nt: TGTGCCAGCAGCTTGAGTAGCGGGACCAATGAGCAGTTCTTC
clone_size: -; j_call: TRBJ2-2; v_call: TRBV5-6; d_call: -; cdr3_aa: CASSLDPQGINTGELFF; cdr3_nt: TGTGCCAGCAGCTTGGATCCCCAGGGGATAAACACCGGGGAGCTGTTTTTT
clone_size: -; j_call: TRBJ2-3; v_call: TRBV2; d_call: -; cdr3_aa: CASSEGVGRGTDTQYF; cdr3_nt: TGTGCCAGCAGTGAAGGTGTGGGCCGAGGCACAGATACGCAGTATTTT
clone_size: -; j_call: TRBJ2-5; v_call: TRBV5-1; d_call: -; cdr3_aa: CASSRQETQYF; cdr3_nt: TGCGCCAGCAGCCGTCAAGAGACCCAGTACTTC
clone_size: -; j_call: TRBJ2-1; v_call: TRBV9; d_call: -; cdr3_aa: CASSLERFGSASEQFF; cdr3_nt: TGTGCCAGCAGCCTTGAAAGGTTCGGATCGGCCAGTGAGCAGTTCTTC
clone_size: once; j_call: TRBJ2-7; v_call: TRBV7-9; d_call: -; cdr3_aa: CASSLAGTEPYEQYF; cdr3_nt: TGTGCCAGCAGCTTAGCGGGGACCGAGCCCTACGAGCAGTACTTC
clone_size: -; j_call: TRBJ2-3; v_call: TRBV9; d_call: -; cdr3_aa: CASSSRQATPLDTQYF; cdr3_nt: TGTGCCAGCAGCTCCCGACAGGCGACCCCCCTTGATACGCAGTATTTT
clone_size: -; j_call: TRBJ1-2; v_call: TRBV4-3; d_call: TRBD1; cdr3_aa: CASSQLGGQGNGYTF; cdr3_nt: TGCGCCAGCAGCCAATTAGGGGGACAGGGTAATGGCTACACCTTC
clone_size: -; j_call: TRBJ2-1; v_call: TRBV7-3; d_call: TRBD2; cdr3_aa: CASSPRPGGVNEQFF; cdr3_nt: TGTGCCAGCAGTCCTCGGCCGGGAGGTGTCAATGAGCAGTTCTTC
clone_size: -; j_call: TRBJ1-2; v_call: TRBV6-5; d_call: -; cdr3_aa: CASSRQGGYTF; cdr3_nt: TGTGCCAGCAGTCGGCAAGGAGGCTACACCTTC
clone_size: -; j_call: TRBJ1-6; v_call: TRBV5-5; d_call: -; cdr3_aa: CASSFPGAGNSPLHF; cdr3_nt: TGTGCCAGCAGCTTCCCCGGGGCAGGGAATTCACCCCTCCACTTT
clone_size: -; j_call: TRBJ2-3; v_call: TRBV6-6; d_call: -; cdr3_aa: CASSYSRAGTDTQYF; cdr3_nt: TGTGCCAGCAGTTACTCGAGGGCCGGCACAGATACGCAGTATTTT
clone_size: -; j_call: TRBJ1-1; v_call: TRBV19; d_call: -; cdr3_aa: CASSMFTEAFF; cdr3_nt: TGTGCCAGTAGTATGTTTACTGAAGCTTTCTTT
clone_size: -; j_call: TRBJ1-4; v_call: TRBV19; d_call: -; cdr3_aa: CASSILGSTNEKLFF; cdr3_nt: TGTGCCAGTAGTATTCTGGGGTCAACTAATGAAAAACTGTTTTTT
clone_size: once; j_call: TRBJ2-7; v_call: TRBV6-5; d_call: TRBD2; cdr3_aa: CASRLRTSGSGEQYF; cdr3_nt: TGTGCCAGCAGACTCCGGACTAGCGGGAGTGGGGAGCAGTACTTC
clone_size: few; j_call: TRBJ1-5; v_call: TRBV9; d_call: -; cdr3_aa: CASSVGPQDDQPQHF; cdr3_nt: TGTGCCAGCAGCGTAGGTCCCCAGGATGATCAGCCCCAGCATTTT
clone_size: -; j_call: TRBJ1-2; v_call: TRBV5-6; d_call: -; cdr3_aa: CASSSGTHAGTF; cdr3_nt: TGTGCCAGCAGCTCCGGGACCCACGCTGGGACCTTC
clone_size: -; j_call: TRBJ1-1; v_call: TRBV2; d_call: TRBD1; cdr3_aa: CASSDLGTGAVGIF; cdr3_nt: TGTGCCAGCAGTGATCTTGGGACAGGGGCGGTTGGGATCTTT
clone_size: -; j_call: TRBJ1-3; v_call: TRBV11-2; d_call: -; cdr3_aa: CASSLIRGTSGNTIYF; cdr3_nt: TGTGCCAGCAGCTTAATTCGGGGGACCTCTGGAAACACCATATATTTT
clone_size: -; j_call: TRBJ2-5; v_call: TRBV29-1; d_call: -; cdr3_aa: CSVEEGVETQYF; cdr3_nt: TGCAGCGTTGAAGAAGGGGTGGAGACCCAGTACTTC
clone_size: -; j_call: TRBJ1-5; v_call: TRBV7-3; d_call: -; cdr3_aa: CASSLTASNQPQHF; cdr3_nt: TGTGCCAGCAGCTTAACGGCCAGCAATCAGCCCCAGCATTTT
clone_size: -; j_call: TRBJ1-1; v_call: TRBV10-1; d_call: -; cdr3_aa: CASSQLRERNTEAFF; cdr3_nt: TGCGCCAGCTCCCAGCTCCGGGAGAGGAACACTGAAGCTTTCTTT
clone_size: few; j_call: TRBJ1-6; v_call: TRBV5-1; d_call: -; cdr3_aa: CASSRAGDYNSPLHF; cdr3_nt: TGCGCCAGCAGCCGGGCAGGGGATTATAATTCACCCCTCCACTTT
clone_size: -; j_call: TRBJ1-1; v_call: TRBV29-1; d_call: TRBD1; cdr3_aa: CSADRDNTEAFF; cdr3_nt: TGCAGCGCCGACAGGGACAACACTGAAGCTTTCTTT
clone_size: -; j_call: TRBJ1-1; v_call: TRBV11-2; d_call: TRBD1; cdr3_aa: CASSSLKGQLNTEAFF; cdr3_nt: TGTGCCAGCAGCTCGTTAAAGGGACAGCTGAACACTGAAGCTTTCTTT
clone_size: -; j_call: TRBJ2-7; v_call: TRBV7-9; d_call: TRBD1; cdr3_aa: CASSLLGQGVAEQYF; cdr3_nt: TGTGCCAGCAGCCTCCTCGGACAGGGGGTGGCCGAGCAGTACTTC
clone_size: -; j_call: TRBJ1-1; v_call: TRBV10-3; d_call: -; cdr3_aa: CAISGGGRAEAFF; cdr3_nt: TGTGCCATCAGTGGAGGGGGGAGGGCTGAAGCTTTCTTT
clone_size: -; j_call: TRBJ1-1; v_call: TRBV19; d_call: TRBD1; cdr3_aa: CASSLRGGKGNTEAFF; cdr3_nt: TGTGCCAGTAGTCTCAGGGGGGGGAAGGGGAACACTGAAGCTTTCTTT
clone_size: few; j_call: TRBJ2-7; v_call: TRBV4-2; d_call: TRBD2; cdr3_aa: CASSQEVTSGSYEQYF; cdr3_nt: TGTGCCAGCAGCCAAGAAGTAACTAGCGGGTCCTACGAGCAGTACTTC
clone_size: few; j_call: TRBJ1-5; v_call: TRBV28; d_call: -; cdr3_aa: CASRLTDYEDSNQPQHF; cdr3_nt: TGTGCCAGCAGGCTGACAGACTATGAAGATAGCAATCAGCCCCAGCATTTT
clone_size: once; j_call: TRBJ1-1; v_call: TRBV19; d_call: -; cdr3_aa: CASGIWGMNTEAFF; cdr3_nt: TGTGCCAGTGGGATCTGGGGAATGAACACTGAAGCTTTCTTT
clone_size: -; j_call: TRBJ1-2; v_call: TRBV7-9; d_call: -; cdr3_aa: CASSLDTNYGYTF; cdr3_nt: TGTGCCAGCAGCTTGGACACTAACTATGGCTACACCTTC
clone_size: -; j_call: TRBJ2-5; v_call: TRBV5-4; d_call: -; cdr3_aa: CASSWDTGSETQYF; cdr3_nt: TGTGCCAGCAGCTGGGATACAGGTTCAGAGACCCAGTACTTC
clone_size: -; j_call: TRBJ2-7; v_call: TRBV5-8; d_call: -; cdr3_aa: CASSLMGLSYEQYF; cdr3_nt: TGTGCCAGCAGCTTGATGGGCCTCTCCTACGAGCAGTACTTC
clone_size: -; j_call: TRBJ2-2; v_call: TRBV10-3; d_call: -; cdr3_aa: CAISPSANTGELFF; cdr3_nt: TGTGCCATCAGTCCTAGTGCGAACACCGGGGAGCTGTTTTTT
clone_size: few; j_call: TRBJ2-1; v_call: TRBV30; d_call: TRBD2; cdr3_aa: CAWSATSGQFF; cdr3_nt: TGTGCCTGGAGTGCGACTAGCGGGCAGTTCTTC
clone_size: -; j_call: TRBJ1-4; v_call: TRBV6-6; d_call: TRBD1; cdr3_aa: CASSYPSRGGNEKLFF; cdr3_nt: TGTGCCAGCAGTTACCCATCCAGGGGGGGTAATGAAAAACTGTTTTTT
clone_size: -; j_call: TRBJ1-2; v_call: TRBV28; d_call: -; cdr3_aa: CASARRGNYGYTF; cdr3_nt: TGTGCCTCCGCAAGGAGAGGTAACTATGGCTACACCTTC
clone_size: -; j_call: TRBJ2-7; v_call: TRBV9; d_call: TRBD2; cdr3_aa: CASSLAGGSYEQYF; cdr3_nt: TGTGCCAGCTCCCTAGCGGGAGGGTCCTACGAGCAGTACTTC
clone_size: -; j_call: TRBJ1-1; v_call: TRBV5-8; d_call: TRBD1; cdr3_aa: CASSYRQGAKAFF; cdr3_nt: TGTGCCAGCAGCTACCGACAGGGGGCGAAAGCTTTCTTT
clone_size: -; j_call: TRBJ2-7; v_call: TRBV5-4; d_call: TRBD2; cdr3_aa: CASSRLAGGAITYEQYF; cdr3_nt: TGTGCCAGCAGCCGCCTAGCGGGAGGGGCGATTACCTACGAGCAGTACTTC
clone_size: -; j_call: TRBJ1-1; v_call: TRBV11-3; d_call: TRBD1; cdr3_aa: CASSLSGQGNTEAFF; cdr3_nt: TGTGCCAGCAGCTTATCCGGACAGGGTAATACTGAAGCTTTCTTT
clone_size: -; j_call: TRBJ1-1; v_call: TRBV5-1; d_call: TRBD1; cdr3_aa: CASGEAGGTEAFF; cdr3_nt: TGCGCCAGCGGGGAGGCAGGGGGCACTGAAGCTTTCTTT
clone_size: -; j_call: TRBJ2-1; v_call: TRBV18; d_call: -; cdr3_aa: CASSPRVYNEQFF; cdr3_nt: TGTGCCAGCTCACCACGAGTTTACAATGAGCAGTTCTTC
clone_size: few; j_call: TRBJ2-7; v_call: TRBV27; d_call: -; cdr3_aa: CASRQSGSYEQYF; cdr3_nt: TGTGCCAGCAGACAATCCGGGTCCTACGAGCAGTACTTC
clone_size: -; j_call: TRBJ1-4; v_call: TRBV2; d_call: -; cdr3_aa: CASSEQASTDEKLFF; cdr3_nt: TGTGCCAGCAGTGAACAGGCCAGCACGGATGAAAAACTGTTTTTT
clone_size: few; j_call: TRBJ2-7; v_call: TRBV28; d_call: TRBD1; cdr3_aa: CASSPPGQGAYEQYF; cdr3_nt: TGTGCCAGCAGCCCGCCTGGACAGGGGGCGTACGAGCAGTACTTC
clone_size: few; j_call: TRBJ2-7; v_call: TRBV5-1; d_call: -; cdr3_aa: CASTHLFDSYEQYF; cdr3_nt: TGCGCCAGCACCCACCTTTTCGATTCCTACGAGCAGTACTTC
clone_size: -; j_call: TRBJ2-1; v_call: TRBV19; d_call: TRBD1; cdr3_aa: CASSTWTGLYNEQFF; cdr3_nt: TGTGCCAGTAGTACCTGGACAGGGCTTTACAATGAGCAGTTCTTC
clone_size: -; j_call: TRBJ1-2; v_call: TRBV5-4; d_call: -; cdr3_aa: CASSLVGRTTSGYTF; cdr3_nt: TGTGCCAGCAGCTTGGTCGGCAGGACGACCTCTGGCTACACCTTC